These T cell receptor beta chains were read from a single sample in a study of blood T cell repertoires in COVID-19. The method was immunoSEQ multiplex PCR; TCRdb's version includes in-frame clones alone and lacks a portion of them. The profile shows about 75,000 clones, about 87% of them singletons. Sequenced sample: peripheral blood. These receptors originate from a woman between 50 and 59 years old with acute or convalescent COVID-19. Each CDR3 is given without its conserved first and last residue. The order of the fields is J gene, V gene, CDR3 protein.

j_call: TRBJ1-2
v_call: TRBV19
cdr3_aa: ASSVLEAGQPYGYT

j_call: TRBJ1-5
v_call: TRBV10-3
cdr3_aa: AISESDRAGNQPQH

j_call: TRBJ1-1
v_call: TRBV5-6
cdr3_aa: ASSPNRGWWTEAF

j_call: TRBJ2-7
v_call: TRBV7-2
cdr3_aa: ASSLIASRRSYEQY

j_call: TRBJ2-2
v_call: TRBV11-3
cdr3_aa: ASSLGRGVKNTGELF

j_call: TRBJ1-1
v_call: TRBV2
cdr3_aa: ASSLDRGRNTEAF

j_call: TRBJ1-5
v_call: TRBV5-5
cdr3_aa: ASSLAGAKNQPQH

j_call: TRBJ1-2
v_call: TRBV5-1
cdr3_aa: ASSLGTGEKRYT

j_call: TRBJ1-2
v_call: TRBV15
cdr3_aa: ATSPRQGKSGGYT

j_call: TRBJ2-1
v_call: TRBV4-3
cdr3_aa: ASSQGGSFNEQF

j_call: TRBJ1-2
v_call: TRBV11-2
cdr3_aa: ASSLVGRTNYGYT

j_call: TRBJ1-4
v_call: TRBV19
cdr3_aa: ASSAPPGTGYEKLF

j_call: TRBJ2-5
v_call: TRBV12-5
cdr3_aa: ASGLGSGIQETQY

j_call: TRBJ1-5
v_call: TRBV2
cdr3_aa: ASSEEGVGTGWNSNQPQH

j_call: TRBJ1-2
v_call: TRBV9
cdr3_aa: ASSSTVDRSGYT

j_call: TRBJ1-2
v_call: TRBV5-6
cdr3_aa: ASSRGQGHYGYT

j_call: TRBJ2-3
v_call: TRBV9
cdr3_aa: ASSVAGVADTQY

j_call: TRBJ1-1
v_call: TRBV30
cdr3_aa: AWSDSPNTEAF

j_call: TRBJ1-2
v_call: TRBV4-3
cdr3_aa: ASSQGGSGGYT

j_call: TRBJ2-3
v_call: TRBV25-1
cdr3_aa: ASSAQGEVDTQY

j_call: TRBJ2-1
v_call: TRBV10-3
cdr3_aa: AISPGTSGYNEQF

j_call: TRBJ1-5
v_call: TRBV7-9
cdr3_aa: ASSHNGRGQPQH

j_call: TRBJ1-6
v_call: TRBV5-5
cdr3_aa: ASSSWTGRPYNSPLH

j_call: TRBJ2-5
v_call: TRBV20-1
cdr3_aa: SASGLAGLQETQY

j_call: TRBJ1-6
v_call: TRBV7-3
cdr3_aa: ASSSTGRNSPLH

j_call: TRBJ1-1
v_call: TRBV5-4
cdr3_aa: ASSHRDRVGPEAF

j_call: TRBJ1-5
v_call: TRBV5-6
cdr3_aa: ASSKGQPNQPQH

j_call: TRBJ2-3
v_call: TRBV7-2
cdr3_aa: ASSYVTSGADTQY

j_call: TRBJ2-5
v_call: TRBV5-1
cdr3_aa: ASSLEASGSGDETQY

j_call: TRBJ2-7
v_call: TRBV3-1/TRBV3-2
cdr3_aa: ASSQEYRAYEQY

j_call: TRBJ1-5
v_call: TRBV11-2
cdr3_aa: ASSLGPQINQPQH

j_call: TRBJ1-5
v_call: TRBV28
cdr3_aa: ASSFPRSYSNQPQH

j_call: TRBJ1-2
v_call: TRBV7-2
cdr3_aa: ASSFNIAYGYT

j_call: TRBJ1-4
v_call: TRBV10-3
cdr3_aa: AISGGVKEKLF

j_call: TRBJ1-2
v_call: TRBV9
cdr3_aa: ASSDRTGAYGYT

j_call: TRBJ1-2
v_call: TRBV5-4
cdr3_aa: ASSQTGYGYT

j_call: TRBJ1-5
v_call: TRBV5-8
cdr3_aa: ASSQGGGNQPQH

j_call: TRBJ2-1
v_call: TRBV4-2
cdr3_aa: ASSPGNSGIYREF

j_call: TRBJ1-5
v_call: TRBV19
cdr3_aa: ASSIRTGPNQPQH

j_call: TRBJ2-2
v_call: TRBV4-2
cdr3_aa: ASSQAAGGFTGELF

j_call: TRBJ1-3
v_call: TRBV7-9
cdr3_aa: ASSSTGSSGNTIY

j_call: TRBJ2-2
v_call: TRBV6-5
cdr3_aa: ASSYLGARTGELF

j_call: TRBJ2-7
v_call: TRBV3-1/TRBV3-2
cdr3_aa: ASSPGSSGHSGEQY

j_call: TRBJ2-1
v_call: TRBV6-5
cdr3_aa: ASRIGTGGKNEQF

j_call: TRBJ1-4
v_call: TRBV2
cdr3_aa: ASSAGNRREKLF

j_call: TRBJ1-6
v_call: TRBV5-1
cdr3_aa: ASSLAGQGKSPLH